This T cell receptor beta chain was profiled in a study of blood T cells in healthy people across ages (dated by TCRdb to the mid-2010s). Looking at the study overall: In model experiments, roughly one uniquely barcoded TCR beta cDNA molecule per two T cells was captured by template switching. The study measured age-related changes in TCR beta repertoire diversity using deep sequencing normalized with unique cDNA molecular identifiers. The donors were divided into four age groups: young (average around 15 years), middle-aged (almost 40), aged (about 61) and long-lived (roughly 82). Using the same blood draw, the study looked at two additional independent replicas of 1 million unique cDNA reads for two donors, one aged 18 to 29 and the other aged 80 or older.

Including the terminal cysteine and phenylalanine, the CDR3 comprises 16 residues. Here the CDR3 DNA is all that survives: 48 bases in frame from base 1. The germline V gene yields SGHAT for CDR1 and FQNNGV for CDR2. In this sample, this clonotype turned up a few times. Its antigen is still unknown. Qualities for individual bases were not recorded, and no much larger clone is one base off. The library was prepared using 5' RACE. TCRdb shows the sequencer as Illumina HiSeq 2500. The second PCR ran for roughly 7 to 12 cycles and used a J-beta primer mix along with a sample-barcoded 5' primer. Each TCR beta cDNA molecule received a unique molecular identifier from a template-switch 5' adaptor carrying 12 random nucleotides. Each sample yielded at least 3 million CDR3-containing paired-end reads. The Mint cDNA synthesis kit, primed by a TRBC-specific oligonucleotide, was used to synthesize first-strand cDNA from all RNA. After uracil-DNA glycosylase treatment, a first 18-cycle PCR used universal primers M1SS and BC2_uni_R on all cDNA. The original pipeline was this. Normalization of each sample was performed by random selection of 1 million high-quality reads, each carrying a distinct molecular identifier. Reads sharing molecular identifiers were discarded rather than binned into consensus sequences. CDR3 identification, clonotype clustering and error correction used MiTCR with a Q25 quality threshold and the strictest error-elimination algorithm. A nonparametric unseen species model with Euler transformation was used to estimate lower-bound total TCR beta diversity. TCRdb reanalyzed the raw reads on its own, using fastp at Q25 for trimming and MiXCR for clone calling, and kept in-frame beta chains. For every CDR3 protein sequence, its rows merge into one entry that carries the most common genes and DNA. The V and J calls reflect TCRdb's pipeline rather than the authors' work. The sample has 780,000 or so distinct CDR3 sequences on record, approximately 25% of them singletons. Under 4.5% of the sample is taken by the ten largest.

Systemically healthy Caucasian individuals from Russia, 39 in total and aged about 6 to 95 years, were included as donors. Each donor gave ten milliliters of peripheral blood, collected into EDTA-treated Vacutainer tubes. Ficoll-Paque density-gradient centrifugation was used to isolate PBMCs, with at least 6 million per sample. Total RNA, at least 5 micrograms per sample, was extracted from PBMCs with Trizol reagent. Naive CD45RAhigh/CD27high T cell percentages were measured by flow cytometry on a PBMC aliquot from every donor. Overall study results and their limits: Conclusive comparison of naive and antigen-experienced compartments was prevented by the profiling of bulk unsorted PBMCs. Estimates of total diversity based on one million sequenced T cells were regarded as lower bounds and as underestimates. Donor CMV infection status was unknown, potentially confounding age-related changes in expanded clonotypes. A strong correlation was found between observed TCR beta diversity and the percentage of naive T cells measured by flow cytometry. Observed TCR beta diversity per million T cells fell roughly linearly with age, and a significant reduction was already apparent by age about 43. Compared with the aged group, more naive CD4+ T cells, fewer expanded clones and increased TCR diversity were shown by the long-lived group, suggesting age selection.

These records were also assigned to another study, of T cells of mothers and their children. Reported in the second study: Nine systemically healthy Caucasian individuals served as donors, namely three mothers together with their six children. cDNA synthesis used all of the extracted RNA, with roughly 1.5 ug of RNA in each 15 ul reaction. In the second PCR, sample barcodes and 2-4 random nucleotides were introduced via the M1S primer. Over 9 million TCR beta CDR3 reads came from each mother, compared with 2.5 million to 3.5 million reads from each child. Thymic selection shapes the output of TCR recombination in a similar way in related and unrelated pairs, and inherited differences have a minor effect. Normalized repertoire overlap was always slightly but never significantly higher in related than unrelated mother-child pairs. With a sensitivity of about 100 clones per million clonotypes, no persistent microchimeric T cell clones were detected. In the study, deep NGS was used to compare the TCR beta repertoires of mothers and children, and features distinguishing related mother-child pairs from unrelated individuals were sought. Mothers averaged approximately 40 +/- 4 years of age and children averaged approximately 11 +/- 4 years. After adapter ligation with NEBNext reagents, the libraries were sequenced on Illumina HiSeq 2000 with 100+100 nt paired-end reads. To prevent cross-contamination, the mother and child libraries were prepared one month apart and sequenced in separate runs. For each donor, between roughly 450,000 and 2,100,000 distinct TCR beta clonotypes were identified. Naive TCR beta clonotypes were estimated from low-frequency clonotypes matched to each donor's FACS-determined naive share, without sorting.

The TCR comes from a boy younger than 18 in good health. The chain is made from TRBV11-2 and TRBJ2-5; TRBD2 might be the D gene, on 6 matching bases. TRBJ2-1 matches the DNA end more closely, so the J call is doubtful. The sequenced sample was blood. DNA sequence: TGTGCCAGCAGCTTAGGAGTTAGCGGCTCCTACAATGAGCAGTTCTTC. Its translation is CASSLGVSGSYNEQFF.